A single sample gave rise to the 26 T cell receptor beta chains below, sequenced in a study of lymphopenia after photon versus proton radiotherapy. The protocol was immunoSEQ multiplex PCR, while the TCRdb copy is restricted to in-frame clones and leaves out a portion. This table has approximately 170,000 clones, 88% appearing once. The sequenced sample was peripheral blood, obtained from a patient treated with photon-based radiotherapy. The receptors stem from a man aged 50 to 60 with gastric cancer.

This clone was recorded a few times. The chain combines TRBV2 with TRBJ1-2, with a tentative D call TRBD1 (5 bases). The CDR3 runs 13 residues. Trimming took 4 bases from V and 5 from J, leaving 11 bases between them. Germline assignment: CDR1 SNHLY and CDR2 FYNNEI. The CDR3 here is CASSVRGGYGYTF. DNA for the CDR3: TGTGCCAGCAGTGTAAGGGGCGGGTATGGCTACACCTTC.

A note on this clone: The junction departs from germline at one end; a sequencing error may be responsible. This chain connects TRBV4-2 to TRBJ1-2, with D unresolved. The CDR3 loop spans 13 amino acids. Germline V gene lookup returns CDR1 LGHNA and CDR2 YNFKEQ. The CDR3 here is CASSQDLGNGHTF. CDR3 in DNA: TGTGCCAGCAGCCAAGATTTGGGGAATGGCCACACCTTC.

The chain carries TRBV19 and TRBJ2-2; D may be TRBD2 (5 bases). From germline, CDR1 is LNHDA and CDR2 SQIVND (reference sequence). This CDR3 has 15 amino acids. Trimming took off 5 bases at V and 2 bases at J, with 12 bases between the two ends. CDR3 coding DNA: TGTGCCAGTAGTTTCTGGACTCAAAACACCGGGGAGCTGTTTTTT. Encoded protein: CASSFWTQNTGELFF.

V and J are TRBV7-6 and TRBJ1-4; D unclear. Trimming removed 6 bases at V and 2 bases at J, with 10 bases between. CDR3 length: 14 residues. Germline values: CDR1 SGHVS, CDR2 FNYEAQ. This CDR3 reads CASRQTPTNEKLFF. Here the CDR3 DNA reads TGTGCCAGCAGACAGACCCCTACTAATGAAAAACTGTTTTTT.

With regard to this clone: The CDR3 carries no conserved terminal phenylalanine or tryptophan, so it likely arises from a read error. The DNA is left out, because the CDR3 cannot be placed on it with certainty; the CDR3 is given as TCRdb lists it. This rearrangement joins TRBV1 to TRBJ1-4. TRBV1 constitutes a pseudogene. The CDR3 numbers 8 amino acids, ends counted. This CDR3 reads CTSSQACS.

The chain recombines TRBV6-6 with TRBJ2-7; 8 nucleotides match TRBD2. V lost 6 bases to trimming and J lost 2 bases; unmatched junction nucleotides: 6. Germline-derived CDR1 and CDR2 are MNHNY and SVGAGI (reference sequence). The length of the CDR3 is 14 residues. CDR3 protein: CASSPGLGPYEQYF. DNA for the CDR3: TGTGCCAGCAGCCCGGGACTAGGCCCCTACGAGCAGTACTTC.

The chain is built from TRBV15 and TRBJ2-2, with D possibly matching TRBD1 (5 bases). CDR3 length: 15 residues. Germline V gene data show CDR1 as LNHNV and CDR2 as YYDKDF (reference sequence). Trimming shortened V by 1 base and J by 8 bases, and 14 bases separated the two germline ends. CDR3 nucleotide sequence: TGTGCCACCAGCAGAGGGGGCTCCTCCGCGGGGGAGCTGTTTTTT. Translating gives CATSRGGSSAGELFF.

In this sample, this clone turned up a few times. The chain employs TRBV7-2 and TRBJ2-3; unclear D gene. V shed 2 bases and J shed 4 bases, with 4 bases lying between them. Germline V CDR1 and CDR2: SGHTA, FQGNSA. The CDR3 contains 12 residues. CDR3 DNA sequence: TGTGCCAGCAGCTTATACGCAGATACGCAGTATTTT. Translating gives CASSLYADTQYF.

The chain links TRBV30 to TRBJ1-5; D uncertain. This CDR3 has 13 residues. Germline V gene sequence: CDR1 GTSNPN, CDR2 SVGIG (reference sequence). V lost 2 bases to trimming and J lost 0 bases, with 5 bases between them. CDR3 amino acids: CAWSKNSNQPQHF. The DNA for the CDR3 is TGTGCCTGGAGTAAGAATAGCAATCAGCCCCAGCATTTT.

This chain uses TRBV15 with TRBJ1-4; TRBD1 aligns across 9 bases. Germline V gene sequence: CDR1 LNHNV, CDR2 YYDKDF (reference sequence). V dropped 2 bases and J dropped 3; count of bases not matched to a gene: 16. The CDR3 runs to 20 residues. CDR3 region: CATSRHTPGQGLRANEKLFF. CDR3 nucleotides: TGTGCCACCAGCAGACATACGCCGGGACAGGGCCTAAGAGCTAATGAAAAACTGTTTTTT.

This clone has a single count. The chain carries TRBV27 and TRBJ2-1, with D hard to call. Germline V gene data show CDR1 as MNHEY and CDR2 as SMNVEV (reference sequence). Trimming removed 6 bases from V and 3 bases from J, with 12 bases in between. This CDR3 is built from 14 residues. For the CDR3, the DNA is TGTGCCAGCAGGAAAAGCGTCATCTACAATGAGCAGTTCTTC. This gives the protein CASRKSVIYNEQFF.

This clone was observed a few times. The rearrangement links TRBV11-3 to TRBJ2-2; 9 positions match TRBD2. CDR3 length: 19 amino acids. The V and J ends lost 5 bases and 0 bases, in that order; junction bases with no gene match: 13. Germline V CDR1 and CDR2: SGHNT, YENEEA. This CDR3 is CASSLGGWLAGTNTGELFF. The CDR3 nucleotides are TGTGCCAGCAGCCTAGGGGGCTGGCTAGCGGGGACGAACACCGGGGAGCTGTTTTTT.

The rearrangement uses TRBV19 and TRBJ2-1; tentatively, D is TRBD2 (6 bases). The CDR3 sequence is 16 residues long. The germline CDR1 and CDR2 sequences are LNHDA and SQIVND (reference sequence). The ends were cut back, 7 bases at V and 0 bases at J, with 16 bases in the middle. The CDR3 sequence is CASTRGGVLSYNEQFF. The DNA for the CDR3 is TGTGCCAGTACCAGAGGAGGGGTGCTCTCCTACAATGAGCAGTTCTTC.

As for this clone: In the same sample, other DNA sequences code for this CDR3. The chain uses TRBV18 and TRBJ1-1, with 8 bases that match TRBD1. The junction had 1 base not matched to a gene; V was cut back by 3 bases and J by 1 base. The CDR3 has 14 amino acids. Germline V gives CDR1 KGHSH, CDR2 LQKENI. The CDR3 nucleotides are TGTGCCAGCTCACCGGACAGGGCGAACACTGAAGCTTTCTTT. This sequence encodes CASSPDRANTEAFF.

The table lists this clone with a few counts. J is TRBJ1-5 and V is TRBV7-8, with 7 bases lining up with TRBD1. Germline V gene data show CDR1 as SGHVS and CDR2 as FQNEAQ. CDR3 length equals 13 residues. Trimming removed 5 bases from V and 5 bases from J; junction bases left unmatched: 3. CDR3 nucleotides: TGTGCCAGCAGCCCCGACAGGGATCAGCCCCAGCATTTT. It encodes CASSPDRDQPQHF. The full variable domain, rest sourced from reference TRBV7-8 and TRBJ1-5, is GAGVSQSPRYKVAKRGQDVALRCDPISGHVSLFWYQQALGQGPEFLTYFQNEAQLDKSGLPSDRFFAERPEGSVSTLKIQRTQQEDSAVYLCASSPDRDQPQHFGDGTRLSIL.

A single count supports this clone. The chain is built from TRBV5-6 and TRBJ2-7; TRBD2 matches 11 bases. V was pared by 4 bases and J by 2 bases, with 11 bases of the junction left unmatched. From germline, CDR1 is SGHDT and CDR2 YYEEEE. This CDR3 has 17 residues. The CDR3 DNA follows: TGTGCCAGCAGCCTCCGGACTAGCGGGCTGCGTCCCTACGAGCAGTACTTC. Encoded protein: CASSLRTSGLRPYEQYF.

This clone was seen only once. The rearrangement joins TRBV10-3 to TRBJ2-7; 12 bases fit TRBD2. Trimming at V came to 7 bases and at J to 3 bases, leaving 4 bases not matched to a gene. CDR3 size: 14 residues. Germline-derived CDR1 and CDR2 are ENHRY and SYGVKD. The CDR3 DNA reads TGTGCCATCAAAATGACTAGCGGGAGCTACGAGCAGTACTTC. It is translated as CAIKMTSGSYEQYF.

This clone occurred once. The chain is built from TRBV6-5 and TRBJ1-5, with 8 bases identical to TRBD1. Per the germline V gene, CDR1 is MNHEY and CDR2 is SVGAGI. V gave up 6 bases and J gave up 1 base; unmatched junction bases: 2. The CDR3 covers 14 residues. DNA of the CDR3: TGTGCCAGCAGGACAGGGGCGAGCAATCAGCCCCAGCATTTT. Translated: CASRTGASNQPQHF.

The chain employs TRBV29-1 and TRBJ2-5, with 10 nucleotides matching TRBD2. V trimming: 2 bases; J trimming: 4 bases; junction bases outside the gene matches: 4. Germline V lookup: CDR1 SQVTM, CDR2 ANQGSEA. This CDR3 has 14 residues. Here the CDR3 reads CSVEKREGRETQYF. CDR3 nucleotide sequence: TGCAGCGTTGAAAAGCGGGAGGGCCGAGAGACCCAGTACTTC.

The chain uses TRBV18 and TRBJ2-4; 11 nucleotides match TRBD2. This CDR3 spans 19 amino acids. The germline V gene encodes CDR1 KGHSH and CDR2 LQKENI. The J segment lost 3 bases and the V segment lost 0 bases, leaving 10 bases of the junction unmatched. The CDR3 is CASSPPEALAGGVKNIQYF. Written as DNA, the CDR3 is TGTGCCAGCTCACCACCGGAGGCCCTAGCGGGAGGAGTCAAAAACATTCAGTACTTC. Full variable domain (outside the CDR3, taken from reference TRBV18 and TRBJ2-4): NAGVMQNPRHLVRRRGQEARLRCSPMKGHSHVYWYRQLPEEGLKFMVYLQKENIIDESGMPKERFSAEFPKEGPSILRIQQVVRGDSAAYFCASSPPEALAGGVKNIQYFGAGTRLSVL.

This rearrangement joins TRBV28 to TRBJ1-1; D possibly corresponds to TRBD1 (6 bases). Germline-derived CDR1 and CDR2 are MDHEN and SYDVKM. The CDR3 runs to 15 residues. Trimming left V 6 bases short and J 2 bases short, with 16 bases between. The CDR3 loop is CASREKDRLNTEAFF. The DNA for the CDR3 is TGTGCCAGCAGAGAAAAGGACAGACTTAACACTGAAGCTTTCTTT.

The rearrangement joins TRBV19 to TRBJ1-2; D is unresolved. Germline-derived CDR1 and CDR2 are LNHDA and SQIVND (reference sequence). The V gene lost 4 bases and the J gene lost 7 bases, with 13 bases spanning the gap. This CDR3 region has 13 residues. In nucleotides, the CDR3 is TGTGCCAGTAGTAACGAACCCCGGTCTGGCTACACCTTC. Translation: CASSNEPRSGYTF.

The chain joins TRBV4-1 to TRBJ1-2; 10 bases agree with TRBD1. The CDR3 loop spans 17 amino acids. J gave up 3 bases and V 5 bases, and 12 bases lay outside the gene matches. Germline V lookup: CDR1 MGHRA, CDR2 YSYEKL. The CDR3 bases are TGCGCCAGCAGCTCCAACCTGGACAGGGGGTTCGACTATGGCTACACCTTC. It specifies CASSSNLDRGFDYGYTF.

This clone turned up a few times. The V gene is TRBV19, the J gene TRBJ2-7, with 8 bases that match TRBD2. V trimming: 6 bases; J trimming: 3 bases; junction bases outside the gene matches: 10. CDR1 and CDR2 (germline): LNHDA, SQIVND (reference sequence). The CDR3 spans 15 residues. DNA for the CDR3: TGTGCCAGTAGCCTCCTGGCGGGAGGCTTCTACGAGCAGTACTTC. It codes for CASSLLAGGFYEQYF.

This clone has a handful of counts. The chain links TRBV29-1 to TRBJ1-4; no clear D gene. This CDR3 region has 11 residues. Germline V gene lookup returns CDR1 SQVTM and CDR2 ANQGSEA. Trimming took 4 bases from V and 2 from J, leaving 2 bases between them. The CDR3 nucleotides read TGCAGCGTTGGGACTAATGAAAAACTGTTTTTT. It is translated as CSVGTNEKLFF.

The chain couples TRBV30 to TRBJ1-5, with D uncertain. CDR1 GTSNPN and CDR2 SVGIG come from the germline V gene (reference sequence). This CDR3 spans 13 amino acids. The V and J ends lost 3 bases and 5 bases respectively, with 11 bases between them. The CDR3 DNA follows: TGTGCCTGGAGCTCAGGACGGGATCAGCCCCAGCATTTT. It specifies CAWSSGRDQPQHF.